Presented here are 28 T cell receptor beta chains from one specimen sequenced in a study of blood T cell repertoires in COVID-19. Sequencing was performed with immunoSEQ multiplex PCR; in TCRdb, only in-frame clones are kept and a portion is missing. Of roughly 500,000 clones listed, about 88% are singletons. Material: peripheral blood. The source is a man aged 18 to 35 with COVID-19, enrolled during active disease.

The table lists this clone with a count of one. The chain joins TRBV9 to TRBJ1-1, with D unclear. From germline, CDR1 is SGDLS and CDR2 YYNGEE. The CDR3 covers 13 residues. Trimming took 4 bases from V and 1 from J, leaving 8 bases between them. In nucleotides, the CDR3 is TGTGCCAGCAGCACCACTTCGAACACTGAAGCTTTCTTT. Residues: CASSTTSNTEAFF.

J is TRBJ1-5 and V is TRBV28; 7 bases are shared with TRBD1. Germline CDR1 MDHEN, CDR2 SYDVKM. The V segment lost 3 bases and the J segment 5 bases; nucleotides outside the gene matches: 10. The CDR3 runs to 16 residues. CDR3 amino acids: CASSLSGRGIYQPQHF. DNA of the CDR3: TGTGCCAGCAGTTTGTCTGGCAGGGGGATCTATCAGCCCCAGCATTTT.

V and J are TRBV10-3 and TRBJ2-1, with a tentative D call TRBD2 (5 bases). Germline CDR1 ENHRY, CDR2 SYGVKD. The CDR3 totals 14 residues. V shed 3 bases and J shed 5 bases, with 11 bases lying between them. The CDR3 here is CAISDSAGNNEQFF. CDR3 coding DNA: TGTGCCATCAGTGATTCTGCGGGTAACAATGAGCAGTTCTTC.

This clone was counted only a few times. The gene calls are TRBV7-8 and TRBJ1-1, with D hard to call. CDR3 length: 14 amino acids. The ends were cut back, 0 bases at V and 11 bases at J, with 16 bases in the middle. From germline, CDR1 is SGHVS and CDR2 FQNEAQ. The CDR3 sequence: CASSLAGRWVDAFF. CDR3 bases: TGTGCCAGCAGCTTAGCAGGGAGATGGGTAGATGCTTTCTTT.

This sequence joins TRBV3-1 (or the pseudogene TRBV3-2) and TRBJ1-2, with D perhaps matching TRBD1 (5 bases). Per the germline V gene, CDR1 is LGHDT and CDR2 is YNNKEL (reference sequence). V was cut by 1 base and J by 8 bases, with 14 bases left in between. CDR3 length: 14 amino acids. CDR3 nucleotides: TGTGCCAGCAGCCAAGTTTGGGCAGGGAACGGCTACACCTTC. Its translation is CASSQVWAGNGYTF.

This clone appeared once. This rearrangement joins TRBV2 to TRBJ2-7, with 11 bases matching TRBD1. From germline, CDR1 is SNHLY and CDR2 FYNNEI. This CDR3 is 13 amino acids long. V gave up 10 bases and J gave up 7 bases; unmatched junction bases: 9. CDR3: CANRDRGSGEQYF. The CDR3, as DNA: TGTGCCAACCGGGACAGGGGGTCTGGAGAGCAGTACTTC.

The chain joins TRBV4-1 to TRBJ2-2, with 9 positions matching TRBD1. Germline CDR1 reads MGHRA; CDR2 reads YSYEKL. With V trimmed by 5 bases and J by 4 bases, 5 bases remained unmatched. The CDR3 is 15 amino acids. This chain's CDR3 is CASSFRTGVTGELFF. For the CDR3, the DNA is TGCGCCAGCAGCTTTCGGACAGGGGTCACCGGGGAGCTGTTTTTT.

In the case of this clone: The sample holds other DNA sequences that translate to the same CDR3. The chain recombines TRBV19 with TRBJ2-2; 9 bases fit TRBD2. With 1 base clipped from V and 1 base from J, the junction kept 1 base outside the gene matches. This CDR3 is built from 16 residues. CDR1 and CDR2 from the germline V gene are LNHDA and SQIVND (reference sequence). CDR3 DNA: TGTGCCAGTAGTATAGGACTAGCGGTGAACACCGGGGAGCTGTTTTTT. It is translated as CASSIGLAVNTGELFF.

The J gene is TRBJ2-3, the V gene TRBV7-6; 7 nucleotides line up with TRBD2. The CDR3 spans 15 residues. CDR1 is SGHVS, CDR2 FNYEAQ, per germline. The V segment lost 3 bases and the J segment 9 bases; nucleotides outside the gene matches: 12. CDR3 sequence (DNA): TGTGCCAGCAGCTTTTTCAGCGGGGACGTCGGGACGCAGTATTTT. Translating gives CASSFFSGDVGTQYF.

This rearrangement joins TRBV7-2 to TRBJ2-1, with a possible D match to TRBD2 (7 bases). This CDR3 contains 15 residues. The ends were cut back, 10 bases at V and 9 bases at J, with 25 bases in the middle. Looked up from germline, CDR1 is SGHTA and CDR2 is FQGNSA. CDR3 nucleotides: TGTGCCACACGGATCAACGGGGGAGGGGGTCGTGAGCAGTTCTTC. It encodes CATRINGGGGREQFF.

The V and J genes are TRBV7-2 and TRBJ1-2, with D possibly TRBD1 on 5 matching bases. Germline-derived CDR1 and CDR2 are SGHTA and FQGNSA. This CDR3 is 14 amino acids long. With 6 bases removed from V and 8 bases from J, the gap between germline ends came to 19 bases. The CDR3 reads CASRLSGGARGYTF. CDR3 nucleotide sequence: TGTGCCAGCAGGTTATCCGGCGGGGCAAGGGGCTACACCTTC.

This chain connects TRBV10-1 to TRBJ2-3, with 8 bases fitting TRBD2. Germline V gives CDR1 WNHNN, CDR2 SYGVQD (reference sequence). V trimming: 11 bases; J trimming: 6 bases; junction bases outside the gene matches: 10. CDR3 length equals 13 residues. The CDR3 loop reads CAFSPGGRDTQYF. The CDR3 nucleotides are TGCGCCTTCTCCCCGGGGGGGCGGGATACGCAGTATTTT.

V and J are TRBV4-2 and TRBJ2-2; a possible D gene is TRBD1 (7 bases). This CDR3 spans 14 amino acids. Germline CDR1 LGHNA, CDR2 YNFKEQ. Trimming took 9 bases from V and 8 from J, leaving 19 bases between them. The CDR3 loop reads CASNTGDGRGELFF. CDR3 coding DNA: TGTGCCAGTAATACAGGGGATGGGAGGGGGGAGCTGTTTTTT.

The chain recombines TRBV7-9 with TRBJ1-1; D unclear. The CDR3 runs to 14 residues. Deletions cut 2 bases from V and 1 base from J, with 8 bases between. CDR1 is SEHNR and CDR2 is FQNEAQ in the germline V gene (reference sequence). For the CDR3, the DNA is TGTGCCAGCAGCTTAACACAGAGGAACACTGAAGCTTTCTTT. Residues: CASSLTQRNTEAFF.

This clone was detected a few times. This chain connects TRBV14 to TRBJ2-1; 7 nucleotides line up with TRBD1. V lost 2 bases, J lost 2 bases, and 9 bases stayed unmatched. Germline CDR1 SGHDN, CDR2 FVKESK. This CDR3 region has 17 residues. CDR3 DNA sequence: TGTGCCAGCAGCCAATACAGGGGCCGGGACGCCTACAATGAGCAGTTCTTC. It translates to CASSQYRGRDAYNEQFF.

The rearrangement uses TRBV7-7 and TRBJ2-1; 15 bases align to TRBD2. The J segment lost 5 bases and the V segment lost 5 bases, leaving 7 bases of the junction unmatched. The CDR3 loop spans 17 amino acids. CDR1 is SSHAT, CDR2 FNYEAQ, per germline (reference sequence). Written as DNA, the CDR3 is TGTGCCAGCAGCCCGGGGACTAGCGGGGGGCGGGACAATGAGCAGTTCTTC. The encoded protein is CASSPGTSGGRDNEQFF. Filled out from reference TRBV7-7 and TRBJ2-1, the complete variable domain reads GAGVSQSPRYKVTKRGQDVTLRCDPISSHATLYWYQQALGQGPEFLTYFNYEAQPDKSGLPSDRFSAERPEGSISTLTIQRTEQRDSAMYRCASSPGTSGGRDNEQFFGPGTRLTVL.

J is TRBJ2-2 and V is TRBV5-1, with D perhaps matching TRBD2 (6 bases). There are 14 residues in the CDR3. Germline lookup yields CDR1 SGHRS and CDR2 YFSETQ. Trimming left V 2 bases short and J 1 base short, with 6 bases between. Written as DNA, the CDR3 is TGCGCCAGCAGCTTCGGGGGGAACACCGGGGAGCTGTTTTTT. This translates into CASSFGGNTGELFF.

This clone was picked up a small number of times. The chain combines TRBV7-9 with TRBJ2-2; TRBD1 agrees at 11 bases. V gave up 4 bases and J gave up 6 bases; unmatched junction bases: 7. The V gene's germline CDR1 is SEHNR and CDR2 FQNEAQ (reference sequence). There are 16 residues in the CDR3. The CDR3 region is CASSSPDRGLAGELFF. Written as DNA, the CDR3 is TGTGCCAGCAGCTCGCCGGACAGGGGGCTCGCCGGGGAGCTGTTTTTT.

The V and J genes are TRBV29-1 and TRBJ2-5, with D maybe TRBD1 (5 bases). The CDR3 covers 11 residues. CDR1 and CDR2 from the germline V gene are SQVTM and ANQGSEA. Between the trimmed V and J ends, which lost 5 bases and 5 bases, there was a span of 9 bases. The CDR3 spells CSVQGTETQYF. The CDR3 DNA reads TGCAGCGTTCAGGGCACGGAGACCCAGTACTTC. Together with reference TRBV29-1 and TRBJ2-5, the CDR3 gives the full variable domain: SAVISQKPSRDICQRGTSLTIQCQVDSQVTMMFWYRQQPGQSLTLIATANQGSEATYESGFVIDKFPISRPNLTFSTLTVSNMSPEDSSIYLCSVQGTETQYFGPGTRLLVL.

The rearrangement joins TRBV7-9 to TRBJ2-5; TRBD1 matches 10 bases. Germline V gene lookup returns CDR1 SEHNR and CDR2 FQNEAQ (reference sequence). The CDR3 consists of 15 residues. V shed 3 bases, J shed 9 bases, and the junction held 10 bases outside the gene matches. The CDR3 spells CASSLGQGSFLAQYF. CDR3 nucleotides: TGTGCCAGCAGCTTGGGACAGGGGAGCTTTTTGGCCCAGTACTTC. Combining the CDR3 with reference TRBV7-9 and TRBJ2-5 gives the whole variable domain DTGVSQNPRHKITKRGQNVTFRCDPISEHNRLYWYRQTLGQGPEFLTYFQNEAQLEKSRLLSDRFSAERPKGSFSTLEIQRTEQGDSAMYLCASSLGQGSFLAQYFGPGTRLLVL.

The chain couples TRBV11-3 to TRBJ2-1; D is possibly TRBD1 (5 bases). The V end lost 5 bases, the J end lost 4 bases, and 9 bases lay between the germline ends. Germline V gives CDR1 SGHNT, CDR2 YENEEA. The CDR3 consists of 13 residues. CDR3 sequence: CASSLRQYNEQFF. DNA for the CDR3: TGTGCCAGCAGCCTCCGACAGTACAATGAGCAGTTCTTC.

The rearrangement links TRBV4-1 to TRBJ1-4; possibly TRBD1 for D (5 bases). This CDR3 is 14 amino acids long. V was cut by 4 bases and J by 8 bases, with 14 bases left in between. From germline, CDR1 is MGHRA and CDR2 YSYEKL. The CDR3 sequence: CASSLTASREKLFF. In DNA form, the CDR3 reads TGCGCCAGCAGCCTGACAGCCTCCAGGGAAAAACTGTTTTTT.

This clone has only one observation. The same CDR3 arises from other DNA sequences in this sample as well. The chain employs TRBV6-5 and TRBJ1-4; 7 nucleotides agree with TRBD1. Trimming cost V 5 bases and J 0 bases; bases outside gene matches: 3. Germline lookup yields CDR1 MNHEY and CDR2 SVGAGI. This CDR3 contains 15 residues. CDR3 sequence (DNA): TGTGCCAGCAGTCGGGACAGCGCAACTAATGAAAAACTGTTTTTT. Its protein is CASSRDSATNEKLFF.

CDR3 sequence reads: CASEPGGEPGETQYF. The CDR3, as DNA: TGTGCCAGCGAACCTGGCGGGGAGCCCGGAGAGACCCAGTACTTC. This chain uses TRBV25-1 with TRBJ2-5; D perhaps matches TRBD2 (6 bases). V was trimmed by 8 bases and J by 4 bases, leaving 20 bases between them. This CDR3 has 15 residues. Germline V gene sequence: CDR1 MGHDK, CDR2 SYGVNS.

J is TRBJ2-3 and V is TRBV19; D perhaps matches TRBD1 (7 bases). This CDR3 is built from 16 residues. The V end lost 3 bases, the J end lost 2 bases, and 15 bases lay between the germline ends. Germline V gene lookup returns CDR1 LNHDA and CDR2 SQIVND (reference sequence). This chain's CDR3 is CASSMWQGGDTDTQYF. CDR3 nucleotides: TGTGCCAGTAGTATGTGGCAGGGGGGAGACACAGATACGCAGTATTTT.

The rearrangement links TRBV4-1 to TRBJ2-1; D call uncertain. Per the germline V gene, CDR1 is MGHRA and CDR2 is YSYEKL. CDR3 size: 15 residues. V was trimmed by 0 bases and J by 0 bases, leaving 6 bases between them. For the CDR3, the DNA is TGCGCCAGCAGCCAAGACACCGGCTCCTACAATGAGCAGTTCTTC. It encodes CASSQDTGSYNEQFF.

The V and J genes are TRBV11-3 and TRBJ1-6; 9 bases align to TRBD1. V shed 6 bases and J 6 bases; nucleotides not matched to a gene: 9. There are 16 residues in the CDR3. Germline CDR1 and CDR2: SGHNT and YENEEA. CDR3 residues: CASSSGTGSINSPLHF. CDR3 nucleotide sequence: TGTGCCAGCAGTTCCGGGACAGGGTCAATTAATTCACCCCTCCACTTT.

The chain recombines TRBV2 with TRBJ2-5; perhaps TRBD2 as D (5 bases). Deletions cut 8 bases from V and 4 bases from J, with 20 bases between. Germline CDR1 reads SNHLY; CDR2 reads FYNNEI. The length of the CDR3 is 15 residues. The CDR3 nucleotides read TGTGCCAGCGATTCGGGGTGGAGTTTAGGAGAGACCCAGTACTTC. Its protein product is CASDSGWSLGETQYF.